The TCR beta chain under discussion was sequenced for a study of memory CD4+ T cells and cytomegalovirus serostatus (dated by TCRdb to between 2017 and 2020). Broadly, across the study: The cohort included around 35 healthy adults from Belgium, of whom 9 were CMV seropositive and 24 were CMV seronegative. The study sequenced CD4+ memory TCRbeta repertoires of a Belgian cohort with known cytomegalovirus serostatus to replicate a published TCR-based CMV serostatus classifier. On the study overall, not on this receptor specifically: Only CD4+CD45RO+ memory cells were sequenced, in contrast to the original study, in which naive and memory CD4+ and CD8+ populations were covered. Among the roughly 160 previously reported CMV-associated TCRbeta sequences, approximately 67 showed up in the CD4+ memory repertoires, with each one found in between one and five individuals. On the Belgian cohort, the classifier built on the original framework reached a median bootstrapped AUC of about 0.95, with a 95% CI of 0.76-1.00. For CMV serostatus prediction, a median bootstrapped AUC of about 0.95 was reached with the original framework, and a median bootstrapped AUC of around 0.89 was reached with a US-trained random forest. The results were read as suggesting that the CMV-associated TCR signature is, for the most part, present in the CD4+ memory repertoire.

Single viable CD3+CD4+CD8-CD45RO+ cells were sorted as memory CD4+ T cells on a FACSAria II. To determine CMV serostatus, a Roche Elecsys assay was used that detects serum IgG against CMV pp150, pp28, p38 and p52. Following thawing, total CD4+ T cells were enriched through positive selection using CD4 magnetic microbeads. The samples came from a separate study whose specific focus was interrogating the CD4+ T cell memory repertoire. Peripheral blood mononuclear cells were isolated and cryopreserved according to standard operating procedures, and serum was kept at -80 degrees C. The staining relied on CD3-PerCP (BW264/56), CD4-APC (RPA-T4), CD45RO-PE (UCHT1) and CD8-Pacific Orange (3B5) antibodies, and Sytox blue was used to exclude non-viable cells. Clipping removes 5 bases from V and 7 bases from J, with 4 as the unmatched junction base count. The CDR3 holds 12 amino acids from the cysteine to the phenylalanine. Only the CDR3 region is kept as DNA, spanning 36 bases read in frame from base 1. Reading the germline V gene gives CDR1 SGHNT and CDR2 YENEEA.

Comment on this clone: Its antigen target is currently unknown. Base qualities are not recorded, but no much larger clone differs from it by a single base.

The Quick-DNA Microprep Kit was used to extract genomic DNA from the sorted cells. TCRbeta DNA was amplified with the immunoSEQ hsTCRbeta kit following the manufacturer's protocol. TCRbeta libraries were sequenced on an Illumina MiSeq instrument. On the authors' methods: Once out-of-frame sequences had been removed, 2,204,828 distinct TCRbeta sequences were left, which works out to an average of about 71,000 per individual. Two values were used to score each individual: the count of roughly 180 previously reported CMV-associated TCRbeta sequences and the total count of productive distinct TCRbeta sequences. A beta-binomial model was reimplemented in Python, and scikit-learn random forests with default parameters were trained on US cohort data. Classifier performance on the Belgian cohort was summarized as median AUC with percentile confidence intervals calculated over 10,000 bootstrap iterations. The clones in this table, taken by TCRdb from immuneACCESS, are in-frame only. Not every clone is retained; where verified, under half of the shortfall comes from an unresolved V gene, and the cause of the rest is unknown. V and J calls and clone size follow that table, whereas D and trimming were derived from the DNA. This sample gives about 64,000 clones in total; around 77% of them show up just once. 0.88% of the sample is taken by the ten largest.

In this chain, TRBV11-3 is recombined with TRBJ1-1; 7 central bases correspond to TRBD1. The clonotype originates from an adult in good health and CMV-seronegative. The specimen sequenced was memory CD4+ T cells from blood. The nucleotide sequence is given as TGTGCCAGCAGCGGACGGGACAGTGAAGCTTTCTTT. This codes for CASSGRDSEAFF.